This TCR beta chain was sequenced for a study of ipilimumab plus nivolumab after autologous stem cell transplantation. Germline trimming cut 6 bases from V and 5 bases from J; bases unmatched to any gene: 9. Per germline, CDR1 SQVTM and CDR2 ANQGSEA. CDR3 length equals 14 residues. Data came from immunoSEQ multiplex PCR; TCRdb stores just in-frame clones and leaves some out. Found here are 15,000 or so clones, 65% to 75% of them singletons; the top ten hold around 21%. The sample was PBMCs, taken in a trial of ipilimumab plus nivolumab as post-transplant consolidation. This chain links TRBV29-1 with TRBJ2-1, with TRBD1 identical over 8 bases. This clonotype originated in a male donor with diffuse large B-cell lymphoma. The CDR3 spells CSVRDRSFDNEQFF. DNA of the CDR3: TGCAGCGTCAGGGACAGGAGCTTCGACAATGAGCAGTTCTTC.